The 9 T cell receptor beta chains below come from one sample, sequenced in a study of blood T cell repertoires in COVID-19. Sequenced by immunoSEQ multiplex PCR; TCRdb stores in-frame clones only, minus some. The sample lists approximately 310,000 clones, about nine tenths occurring once. Sequenced input: PBMCs or T cells enriched from blood (not recorded which). These receptors came from a man aged 55 to 69 who had recovered from COVID-19.

The chain carries TRBV2 and TRBJ1-2, with D perhaps TRBD1 (5 bases). The CDR3 contains 15 residues. V was pared by 7 bases and J by 5 bases, with 20 bases between. Germline V gene data show CDR1 as SNHLY and CDR2 as FYNNEI. This chain's CDR3 is CASTVLSGTSYGYTF. The CDR3 bases are TGTGCCAGCACTGTTCTGAGCGGGACCTCGTATGGCTACACCTTC.

CDR3 sequence: CASSTQGNSPLHF. CDR3 bases: TGTGCCAGTAGTACGCAGGGGAATTCACCCCTCCACTTT. The chain couples TRBV19 to TRBJ1-6, with D maybe TRBD1 (6 bases). Germline loops: CDR1 LNHDA, CDR2 SQIVND (reference sequence). The V gene lost 4 bases and the J gene lost 7 bases, with 8 bases spanning the gap. CDR3 length: 13 residues.

The chain employs TRBV3-1 (or the pseudogene TRBV3-2) and TRBJ1-1; D ambiguous. CDR3 size: 13 residues. V lost 1 base and J lost 1, with 4 bases in between. Per the germline V gene, CDR1 is LGHDT and CDR2 is YNNKEL (reference sequence). CDR3 in DNA: TGTGCCAGCAGCCAAGGCAGGAACACTGAAGCTTTCTTT. It yields the protein CASSQGRNTEAFF.

This chain joins TRBV19 and TRBJ1-6, with D possibly TRBD1 on 5 matching bases. Germline loops: CDR1 LNHDA, CDR2 SQIVND (reference sequence). The CDR3 runs to 13 residues. The V gene lost 5 bases and the J gene lost 8 bases, with 10 bases spanning the gap. CDR3 sequence reads: CASSLGGDSPLHF. The CDR3 DNA sequence: TGTGCCAGTAGTCTCGGGGGGGATTCACCCCTCCACTTT.

The rearrangement uses TRBV19 and TRBJ2-7; 10 nucleotides line up with TRBD1. Germline CDR1 reads LNHDA; CDR2 reads SQIVND (reference sequence). The junction had 8 bases not matched to a gene; V was cut back by 6 bases and J by 3 bases. CDR3 length: 15 residues. CDR3 coding DNA: TGTGCCAGTAGCACTCCGGGACAGGGGAACTACGAGCAGTACTTC. It is translated as CASSTPGQGNYEQYF.

The DNA of the CDR3 is TGTGCCAGCAGGGACAGGGTCGCTGGGGCCAACGTCCTGACTTTC. Translating it yields CASRDRVAGANVLTF. V is TRBV2 and J is TRBJ2-6, with 8 bases lining up with TRBD1. In germline, CDR1 is SNHLY, CDR2 FYNNEI. The CDR3 is 15 amino acids. The trim removed 6 bases at V and 2 bases at J, leaving 3 bases unmatched.

This rearrangement joins TRBV7-9 to TRBJ1-1; 7 bases align to TRBD1. J gave up 8 bases and V 5 bases, and 8 bases lay outside the gene matches. The CDR3 covers 13 residues. Germline CDR1 reads SEHNR; CDR2 reads FQNEAQ (reference sequence). The DNA for the CDR3 is TGTGCCAGCAGCGCCCACAGGGGAAGCGAAGCTTTCTTT. Translated, it gives CASSAHRGSEAFF.

This chain uses TRBV28 with TRBJ1-5; TRBD1 agrees at 7 bases. The V gene end was trimmed by 5 bases and the J gene end by 3 bases; junction bases not matched to a gene: 4. This CDR3 is 14 amino acids long. Germline assignment: CDR1 MDHEN and CDR2 SYDVKM. The CDR3 DNA is TGTGCCAGCAGTCAGGGGGGTACCAATCAGCCCCAGCATTTT. Its translation: CASSQGGTNQPQHF.

The chain uses TRBV29-1 and TRBJ2-2; 10 bases map to TRBD2. This CDR3 is built from 14 residues. V lost 7 bases to trimming and J lost 4 bases; unmatched junction nucleotides: 6. Germline assignment: CDR1 SQVTM and CDR2 ANQGSEA. The CDR3 sequence is CSAGTSAGTGELFF. Written as DNA, the CDR3 is TGCAGCGCCGGGACTAGCGCGGGCACCGGGGAGCTGTTTTTT.